These T cell receptor beta chains were read from a single sample in a study of cytomegalovirus exposure and HLA in healthy donors. Profiled with immunoSEQ multiplex PCR; TCRdb holds only in-frame clones, not every one. The sample is made up of some 110,000 clones, and the top ten hold 6.8% of it. Sequenced input: PBMCs. The receptors here all came from a man between 35 and 55 years old in good health and CMV-seropositive. Both conserved end residues are part of each CDR3. The order of the fields is D gene, V gene, J gene, CDR3 protein, CDR3 DNA. D genes are given only for firm matches.

>.|TRBV5-4|TRBJ2-1
CASSLNPTAGDEQFF
TGTGCCAGCAGCCTAAACCCAACGGCAGGGGATGAGCAGTTCTTC
>TRBD2|TRBV9|TRBJ2-3
CASSVRSGRGGTDTQYF
TGTGCCAGCAGCGTTCGTTCCGGGAGGGGAGGGACAGATACGCAGTATTTT
>TRBD2|TRBV7-8|TRBJ2-1
CASSPLAGAAEQFF
TGTGCCAGCAGCCCACTAGCGGGAGCGGCTGAGCAGTTCTTC
>TRBD1|TRBV11-2|TRBJ2-1
CASSFRGGGGISYNEQFF
TGTGCCAGCAGCTTTAGAGGGGGCGGCGGAATCTCCTACAATGAGCAGTTCTTC
>.|TRBV20-1|TRBJ2-7
CSARTNEQYF
TGCAGTGCTAGGACAAACGAGCAGTACTTC
>.|TRBV7-8|TRBJ2-5
CASSLGGLQETQYF
TGTGCCAGCAGCTTAGGGGGACTGCAAGAGACCCAGTACTTC
>.|TRBV5-1|TRBJ2-2
CASSSRLRVNTGELFF
TGCGCCAGCAGCTCCCGGTTACGGGTAAACACCGGGGAGCTGTTTTTT
>.|TRBV15|TRBJ2-4
CATSRDLGGENIQYF
TGTGCCACCAGCAGAGATTTGGGGGGTGAAAACATTCAGTACTTC
>.|TRBV18|TRBJ2-7
CASSPIRDSYEQYF
TGTGCCAGCTCACCAATCAGGGATTCCTACGAGCAGTACTTC
>.|TRBV7-3|TRBJ2-3
CASSLQGGTDTQYF
TGTGCCAGCAGCTTACAGGGTGGCACAGATACGCAGTATTTT
>TRBD1|TRBV5-1|TRBJ1-2
CASSLLGGPNYGYTF
TGCGCCAGCAGCTTATTAGGGGGCCCTAACTATGGCTACACCTTC
>.|TRBV7-2|TRBJ2-7
CASSFRQGLGEQYF
TGTGCCAGCAGCTTCAGACAGGGACTGGGGGAGCAGTACTTC
>.|TRBV29-1|TRBJ1-1
CSVRKGNSGLTEAFF
TGCAGCGTCCGAAAGGGGAACAGTGGGCTCACTGAAGCTTTCTTT
>TRBD1|TRBV7-9|TRBJ2-7
CASSPPTGIHEQYF
TGTGCCAGCAGCCCCCCGACAGGGATCCACGAGCAGTACTTC
>TRBD1|TRBV28|TRBJ1-2
CASSPGTGIYGYTF
TGTGCCAGCAGCCCCGGGACAGGGATCTATGGCTACACCTTC